The rows below give T cell receptor beta chains drawn from one sample of a study of blood T cell repertoires in COVID-19. Sequencing was performed with immunoSEQ multiplex PCR; in TCRdb, only in-frame clones are kept and a portion is missing. Of 94,000 or so clones in the sample, around nine tenths were seen once. The sequencing input was peripheral blood. The receptors stem from a woman aged 70-85 years with acute or convalescent COVID-19. CDR3s include the opening cysteine and the closing phenylalanine or tryptophan. A D gene is named only where the DNA matches it firmly. Expanded clones are given a class, and other clones once, few, many or no size at all.

size	V	J	D	DNA	CDR3
.	TRBV12-3/TRBV12-4	TRBJ2-1	.	TGTGCCAGCAGTTTAATTAGCGATGAGCAGTTCTTC	CASSLISDEQFF
.	TRBV5-1	TRBJ2-7	TRBD1	TGCGCCAGCAGCCAAGGGCTAAGACAGGGGCGGCACGAGCAGTACTTC	CASSQGLRQGRHEQYF
.	TRBV5-1	TRBJ1-3	.	TGCGCCAGCAGCTTGTCAACAAAGGGGAACTCTGGAAACACCATATATTTT	CASSLSTKGNSGNTIYF
.	TRBV11-2	TRBJ2-7	TRBD1	TGTGCCAGCAGCTTCCGGGACAGCGAGCACTACGAGCAGTACTTC	CASSFRDSEHYEQYF
.	TRBV15	TRBJ2-7	TRBD1	TGTGCCACCAGCAGAGGAGGGACAGGATCCCACGAGCAGTACTTC	CATSRGGTGSHEQYF
.	TRBV3-1/TRBV3-2	TRBJ1-2	.	TGTGCCAGCAGCCAGGTGACGGGAGCCTATGGCTACACCTTC	CASSQVTGAYGYTF
.	TRBV19	TRBJ2-5	.	TGTGCCAGTTCACAGCTCGAGGGGACCCAGTACTTC	CASSQLEGTQYF
.	TRBV9	TRBJ2-1	.	TGTGCCAGCAGCGTAGGGCAGGGGCCCTACAATGAGCAGTTCTTC	CASSVGQGPYNEQFF
.	TRBV3-1/TRBV3-2	TRBJ1-5	.	TGTGCCAGCAGCCCGAAGGGTCAGGGAAGCGAAGCTCAGCCCCAGCATTTT	CASSPKGQGSEAQPQHF
.	TRBV6-1	TRBJ1-5	.	TGTGCCAGCAGTGACGGGTGGTTAGCTCAGCCCCAGCATTTT	CASSDGWLAQPQHF
.	TRBV19	TRBJ1-2	.	TGTGCCAGTAGTACCTACCCCCGACAGGCGATTAACTATGGCTACACCTTC	CASSTYPRQAINYGYTF
.	TRBV27	TRBJ2-2	TRBD2	TGTGCCAGCAGTCCCAGGGGTACTAGCGGGAGGGGCACCGGGGAGCTGTTTTTT	CASSPRGTSGRGTGELFF
.	TRBV29-1	TRBJ1-5	.	TGCAGCGTTGTGTCAGGGAGGAATCAGCCCCAGCATTTT	CSVVSGRNQPQHF
.	TRBV2	TRBJ1-1	TRBD1	TGTGCCAGCAGGGGACAGGTCGGAACTGAAGCTTTCTTT	CASRGQVGTEAFF
.	TRBV5-1	TRBJ2-1	.	TGCGCCAGCAGCTTGATGGCGGGGAACGTGGGGAATGAGCAGTTCTTC	CASSLMAGNVGNEQFF
.	TRBV5-1	TRBJ2-3	TRBD1	TGCGCCAGCAGCTGGGGACAGAACACAGATACGCAGTATTTT	CASSWGQNTDTQYF
.	TRBV5-1	TRBJ1-5	.	TGCGCCAGCAGCCTGGACAGCAGCAATCAGCCCCAGCATTTT	CASSLDSSNQPQHF
once	TRBV30	TRBJ1-3	TRBD1	TGTGCCTGGAGAGGACAGGGGAACTCTGGAAACACCATATATTTT	CAWRGQGNSGNTIYF
.	TRBV27	TRBJ2-5	TRBD2	TGTGCCAGCAGTTTAGCGGGAGGGATTGAGACCCAGTACTTC	CASSLAGGIETQYF
.	TRBV4-1	TRBJ1-5	.	TGCGCCAGCAGCCAAGTTACGGGGTGGAGCAATCAGCCCCAGCATTTT	CASSQVTGWSNQPQHF
.	TRBV15	TRBJ1-2	.	TGTGCCACCAGCAGAGATAGGACGGGAAACTATGGCTACACCTTC	CATSRDRTGNYGYTF
.	TRBV4-2	TRBJ2-1	TRBD2	TGTGCCAGCAGCCTGATTGCCGGGACTAGCGCTAACAATGAGCAGTTCTTC	CASSLIAGTSANNEQFF
.	TRBV7-8	TRBJ2-7	.	TGTGCCAGCAGCTTAGGACAGGGCGGGGCCGAGCAGTACTTC	CASSLGQGGAEQYF